The source of this T cell receptor beta chain is a study of blood T cell repertoires in COVID-19. Method: immunoSEQ multiplex PCR; TCRdb's copy keeps in-frame clones and lacks some. The sample yields roughly 160,000 clones, more than 75% seen once. Notes on this clone: Other DNA sequences in the same sample also yield this CDR3.

The CDR3 is 13 residues long. V lost 5 bases, J lost 4 bases, and 11 bases lay in between. Germline V gives CDR1 MDHEN, CDR2 SYDVKM. The receptor was derived from a man aged 40-50 years with acute or convalescent COVID-19. The sample taken for sequencing was peripheral blood. The chain is built from TRBV28 and TRBJ1-1; perhaps TRBD1 as D (6 bases). The CDR3 region has the DNA TGTGCCAGCAGTCCCAGGGGTGCCACTGAAGCTTTCTTT. It yields the protein CASSPRGATEAFF.